The TCR beta chain under discussion was sequenced for a study of T cells in tuberculosis. As for the study in general: T cells were selected with CD1B tetramers loaded with glucose monomycolate.

Trimming shortened V by 2 bases and J by 1 base, and 9 bases separated the two germline ends. This CDR3 is built from 14 residues. CDR1 and CDR2 from the germline V gene are SGHTS and YDEGEE. Tuberculin skin test and IGRA determined adolescents' latent tuberculosis status at entry. Using immunoSEQ multiplex PCR, the repertoire was profiled, and TCRdb retains in-frame clones only, with some absent. The sample consists of around 35,000 clones, more than 85% of them appearing once. The chain combines TRBV5-8 with TRBJ1-1; D gene ambiguous. Sequenced material: PBMCs. This sequence was found in a donor aged 10-29 years with latent tuberculosis or without tuberculosis infection. The CDR3 DNA is TGTGCCAGCAGCTTAAGCCTTTCGAACACTGAAGCTTTCTTT. It is translated as CASSLSLSNTEAFF.